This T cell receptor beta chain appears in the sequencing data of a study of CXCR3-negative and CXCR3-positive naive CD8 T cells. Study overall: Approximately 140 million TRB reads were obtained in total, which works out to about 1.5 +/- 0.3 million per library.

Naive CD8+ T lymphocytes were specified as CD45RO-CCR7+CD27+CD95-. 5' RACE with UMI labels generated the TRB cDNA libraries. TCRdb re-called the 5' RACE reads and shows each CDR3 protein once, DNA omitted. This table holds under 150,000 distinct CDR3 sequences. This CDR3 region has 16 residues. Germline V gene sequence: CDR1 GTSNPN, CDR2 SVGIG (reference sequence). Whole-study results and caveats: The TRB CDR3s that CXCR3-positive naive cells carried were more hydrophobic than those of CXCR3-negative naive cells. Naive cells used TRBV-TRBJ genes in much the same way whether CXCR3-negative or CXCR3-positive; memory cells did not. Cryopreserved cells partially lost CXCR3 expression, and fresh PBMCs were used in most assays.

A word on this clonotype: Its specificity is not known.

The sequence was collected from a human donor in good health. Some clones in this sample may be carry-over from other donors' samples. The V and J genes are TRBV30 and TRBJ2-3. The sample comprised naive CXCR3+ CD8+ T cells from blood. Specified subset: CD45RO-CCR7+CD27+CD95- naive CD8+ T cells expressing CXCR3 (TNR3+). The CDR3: CTWSVGQMASTDTQYF.